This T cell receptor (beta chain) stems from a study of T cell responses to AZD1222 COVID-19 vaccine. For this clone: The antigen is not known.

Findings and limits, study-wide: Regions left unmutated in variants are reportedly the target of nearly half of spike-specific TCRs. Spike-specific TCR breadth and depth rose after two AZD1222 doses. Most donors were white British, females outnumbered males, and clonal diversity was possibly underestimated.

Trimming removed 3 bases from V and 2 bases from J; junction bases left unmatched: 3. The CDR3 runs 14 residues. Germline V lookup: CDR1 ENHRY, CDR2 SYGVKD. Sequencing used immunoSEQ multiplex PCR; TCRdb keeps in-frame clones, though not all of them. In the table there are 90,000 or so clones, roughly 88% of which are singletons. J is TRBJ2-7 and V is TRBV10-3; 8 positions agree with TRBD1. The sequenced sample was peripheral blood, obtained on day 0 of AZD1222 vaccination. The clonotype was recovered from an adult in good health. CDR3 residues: CAISDTGGTYEQYF. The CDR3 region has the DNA TGTGCCATCAGTGATACAGGGGGAACCTACGAGCAGTACTTC.